The 9 T cell receptor beta chains reported below all come from one sample, sequenced in a study of cytomegalovirus exposure and HLA in healthy donors (dated by TCRdb to 2015 to 2018). The library was prepared using the immunoSEQ multiplex PCR assay. The source is immuneACCESS, and TCRdb retained only in-frame sequences with V and J called. Part of the clones is not carried over; for the studies checked, unresolved V genes explain less than half of this, and the remainder is unexplained. Present in this sample are under 200,000 clones, roughly 81% of which were seen just once. 1% to 1.5% of the sample goes to the ten largest clones. The sequencing sample was made of PBMCs. The receptors were gathered from a woman between 25 and 40 years old in good health and CMV-seronegative.

V usage is TRBV9 and J usage is TRBJ1-4; 8 bases are a match to TRBD1. The trim removed 1 base at V and 8 bases at J, leaving 4 bases unmatched. The CDR3 is 14 residues long. CDR1 is SGDLS and CDR2 is YYNGEE in the germline V gene. This CDR3 is CASSVTGGREKLFF. The CDR3 DNA follows: TGTGCCAGCAGCGTAACAGGGGGGAGGGAAAAACTGTTTTTT. Full variable domain (remainder filled in from reference TRBV9 and TRBJ1-4): DSGVTQTPKHLITATGQRVTLRCSPRSGDLSVYWYQQSLDQGLQFLIQYYNGEERAKGNILERFSAQQFPDLHSELNLSSLELGDSALYFCASSVTGGREKLFFGSGTQLSVL.

The chain carries TRBV19 and TRBJ2-7; TRBD1 might be the D (7 bases). Germline loops: CDR1 LNHDA, CDR2 SQIVND (reference sequence). Trimming removed 6 bases at V and 1 base at J, with 13 bases between. The CDR3 contains 14 residues. CDR3 nucleotide sequence: TGTGCCAGTAGCCCCCAGGGGGGTTCCTACGAGCAGTACTTC. It specifies CASSPQGGSYEQYF.

The chain recombines TRBV18 with TRBJ2-1; 7 positions agree with TRBD1. The CDR3 contains 13 residues. Germline assignment: CDR1 KGHSH and CDR2 LQKENI. V shed 3 bases, J shed 4 bases, and the junction held 0 bases outside the gene matches. CDR3 nucleotides: TGTGCCAGCTCACCGGGACAGTACAATGAGCAGTTCTTC. This sequence encodes CASSPGQYNEQFF.

The rearrangement links TRBV15 to TRBJ2-1, with D perhaps TRBD1 (5 bases). Germline lookup yields CDR1 LNHNV and CDR2 YYDKDF (reference sequence). The V and J ends lost 0 bases and 9 bases respectively, with 12 bases between them. CDR3 length: 14 residues. The CDR3 DNA reads as TGTGCCACCAGCAGAGATCAGGGCGCCGGTGAGCAGTTCTTC. Translated, it gives CATSRDQGAGEQFF.

V is TRBV9 and J is TRBJ1-6, with D tentatively TRBD1 (5 bases). Germline CDR1 SGDLS, CDR2 YYNGEE. Trimming removed 0 bases at V and 7 bases at J, with 11 bases between. The CDR3 spans 15 residues. The CDR3 is CASSVVGRVNSPLHF. The CDR3 DNA sequence: TGTGCCAGCAGCGTAGTCGGCAGGGTAAATTCACCCCTCCACTTT. The variable domain in full, with the rest retrieved from reference TRBV9 and TRBJ1-6, is DSGVTQTPKHLITATGQRVTLRCSPRSGDLSVYWYQQSLDQGLQFLIQYYNGEERAKGNILERFSAQQFPDLHSELNLSSLELGDSALYFCASSVVGRVNSPLHFGNGTRLTVT.

The chain combines TRBV28 with TRBJ2-2, with D perhaps matching TRBD1 (5 bases). CDR3 length: 15 residues. Germline loops: CDR1 MDHEN, CDR2 SYDVKM. Trimming removed 9 bases at V and 0 bases at J, with 14 bases between. The CDR3 spells CASGAEPTNTGELFF. DNA of the CDR3: TGTGCCAGTGGGGCAGAGCCTACGAACACCGGGGAGCTGTTTTTT.

The chain couples TRBV5-4 to TRBJ1-2; 7 bases are shared with TRBD1. J was trimmed by 4 bases and V by 0 bases; bases with no gene match: 6. The CDR3 contains 15 residues. In germline, CDR1 is SGHNT, CDR2 YYREEE (reference sequence). CDR3 in DNA: TGTGCCAGCAGCTTGGAAAAGACAGGGACCTATGGCTACACCTTC. Its translation: CASSLEKTGTYGYTF.

A single count supports this clone. This sequence joins TRBV2 and TRBJ1-4; 7 bases are a match to TRBD1. Germline CDR1 SNHLY, CDR2 FYNNEI. J lost 4 bases, V lost 4 bases, and 3 bases had no gene match. The CDR3 covers 14 residues. CDR3 region: CASSGQGLNEKLFF. The CDR3 DNA follows: TGTGCCAGCAGTGGACAGGGACTTAATGAAAAACTGTTTTTT.

The chain employs TRBV30 and TRBJ1-5; unclear D gene. Germline CDR1 GTSNPN, CDR2 SVGIG (reference sequence). The CDR3 covers 13 residues. V was shortened by 0 bases and J by 2 bases, with 5 bases between the two germline ends. The CDR3 region is CAWSVIGNQPQHF. DNA of the CDR3: TGTGCCTGGAGTGTAATCGGCAATCAGCCCCAGCATTTT. Using reference TRBV30 and TRBJ1-5 for the parts outside the CDR3, the full variable domain is SQTIHQWPATLVQPVGSPLSLECTVEGTSNPNLYWYRQAAGRGLQLLFYSVGIGQISSEVPQNLSASRPQDRQFILSSKKLLLSDSGFYLCAWSVIGNQPQHFGDGTRLSIL.